This TCR beta chain was identified in a study of T cell repertoires in cytomegalovirus infection. Study-wide context: Recently identified HLA-C-restricted CMV epitopes were used, and well-studied HLA-B-restricted CMV epitopes were used as well. Public TCR beta signatures indicated both CMV infection and matching HLA type.

In TCRdb, the reads were re-called with MiXCR into one record per CDR3 protein. Counted here are 700,000 to 900,000 distinct CDR3 sequences, 25% to 35% occurring once; the ten biggest clones make up around 13%. From germline, CDR1 is SGHAT and CDR2 FQDESV (reference sequence). V gave up 4 bases and J gave up 6 bases; unmatched junction bases: 9. This CDR3 comprises 15 residues. Worth noting for this clonotype: Its target is unknown.

V usage is TRBV11-1 and J usage is TRBJ2-7, with 10 bases matching TRBD1. Sequencing used cultured CD8+ T cells from PBMCs, obtained from culture after CMV antigen stimulation. This receptor was obtained from a human donor in good health (CMV status not recorded). Some clones in this sample may be carry-over from other donors' samples. The CDR3 is CASSSDGTGVREQYF. For the CDR3, the DNA is TGTGCCAGCAGCTCGGATGGGACAGGGGTCCGCGAGCAGTACTTC.